The following is a T cell receptor beta chain sequence with its context. The antigen remains undetermined. The data originate from a study of OX40 agonist ivuxolimab in advanced cancers. About the research overall: Dose-escalation subjects each had hepatocellular carcinoma, melanoma, renal cell or head and neck cancer. Regarding the study as a whole: Specificity for antigen went undetermined in the expanded peripheral T cells.

Sequencing used immunoSEQ multiplex PCR; TCRdb keeps in-frame clones, though not all of them. The table lists 65,000 to 85,000 clones, about 90% of them singletons. The CDR3 runs to 16 residues. Here the sequenced sample was CD4+ or CD8+ T cells sorted from blood, taken in a trial of the OX40 agonist ivuxolimab. The sequence was obtained from an adult with an advanced solid tumor such as melanoma, head and neck, liver or kidney cancer. The chain uses TRBV21-1 and TRBJ2-1; the table calls TRBD2, which could not be checked here. TRBV21-1 is a known pseudogene. The CDR3 DNA reads as TGTGCCAGCAGCAAAGGGGTAATAGCGGGCTTCCGATGGGAGTTCTTC. Translated, it gives CASSKGVIAGFRWEFF.